This entry concerns a single T cell receptor beta chain. Its antigen is not known. From 450 to 550 ng total RNA, TCR beta cDNA was generated with a primer in the constant region. ARM-PCR, slightly modified, supplied the TCR beta libraries through three nested multiplex PCR rounds. The first two PCR rounds used TRBV1-TRBV30 primers with a Cbeta primer, 10 cycles each. Via MiXCR, TCRdb re-called the multiplex PCR reads, giving one row per CDR3 protein. The sample records about 74,000 distinct CDR3 sequences, about 72% being singletons. Co-extracted RNA and DNA came from around 18-30 mg of unsorted bulk tissue. The germline V gene has CDR1 ENHRY and CDR2 SYGVKD. The CDR3 loop spans 11 amino acids. This sample was included in a study of tumor-infiltrating lymphocytes in primary liver carcinoma. Study-level information: The cohort included men and women aged 30 to 69 years.

Study-level findings and limits: The study found a significantly higher top-250-clone fraction in tumors than in blood (p = 0.039).

The source of this sequence is a man between 40 and 49 years old with primary liver carcinoma and hepatitis B virus infection. The V call is TRBV10-3, the J call TRBJ2-1; D gene ambiguous. The specimen was liver tumor tissue from sampling region 4. As for subset: tumor region T4, right-lateral pole. The CDR3 DNA follows: TGTGTCATTCAAGGTACCGATGAGCAGTTCTTC. It yields the protein CVIQGTDEQFF.